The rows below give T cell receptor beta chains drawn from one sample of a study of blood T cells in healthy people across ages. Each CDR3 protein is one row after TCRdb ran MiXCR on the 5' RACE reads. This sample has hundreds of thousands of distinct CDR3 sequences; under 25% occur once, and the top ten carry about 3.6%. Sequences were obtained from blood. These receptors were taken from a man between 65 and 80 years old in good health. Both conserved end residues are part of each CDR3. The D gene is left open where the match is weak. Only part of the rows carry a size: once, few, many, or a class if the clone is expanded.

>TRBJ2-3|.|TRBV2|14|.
TGTGCCAGCACCAGAACCCAGGGAGCAGATACGCAGTATTTT
CASTRTQGADTQYF
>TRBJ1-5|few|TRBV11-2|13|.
TGTGCCAGCAGCTTAGAAAGCGTATCCCCCCAGCATTTT
CASSLESVSPQHF
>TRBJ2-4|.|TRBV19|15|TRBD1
TGTGCCAGTAGTATAGACACAGGGGCCCGAAACATTCAGTACTTC
CASSIDTGARNIQYF
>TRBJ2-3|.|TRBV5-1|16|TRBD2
TGCGCCAGCAGCTTATGGACTAGCGGGGTCACAGATACGCAGTATTTT
CASSLWTSGVTDTQYF
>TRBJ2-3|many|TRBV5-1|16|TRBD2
TGTGCCAGCAGCACCGGGACTAGCGGGAGCACAGATACGCAGTATTTT
CASSTGTSGSTDTQYF
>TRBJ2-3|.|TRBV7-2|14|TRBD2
TGTGCCATTGGACTAGCGGGACCCACAGATACGCAGTATTTT
CAIGLAGPTDTQYF
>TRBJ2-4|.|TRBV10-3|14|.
TGTGCCATCAGTGAGGACAGAGCCAAAAACATTCAGTACTTC
CAISEDRAKNIQYF
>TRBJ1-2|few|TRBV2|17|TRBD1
TGTGCCAGCAACCCGGGACAGGGGATCGGTGGTGACTATGGCTACACCTTC
CASNPGQGIGGDYGYTF
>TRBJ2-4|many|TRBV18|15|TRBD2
TGTGCCAGCTCACCACAACTAGCGGAGGGGCACATTCAGTACTTC
CASSPQLAEGHIQYF
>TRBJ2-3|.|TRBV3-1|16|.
TGTGCCAGCAGCCAAGACGGGCGACAGCTCACAGATACGCAGTATTTT
CASSQDGRQLTDTQYF
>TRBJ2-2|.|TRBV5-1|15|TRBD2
TGCGCCAGCAGCTTGGCCCCGGCGGGAGTCGGGGAGCTGTTTTTT
CASSLAPAGVGELFF
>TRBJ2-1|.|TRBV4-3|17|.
TGCGCCAGCAGCCAAGATCTCCAGGGGAACTCCTACAATGAGCAGTTCTTC
CASSQDLQGNSYNEQFF
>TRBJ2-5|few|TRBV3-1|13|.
TGTGCCAGCAGCCAATTAGGGTTGGAGACCCAGTACTTC
CASSQLGLETQYF
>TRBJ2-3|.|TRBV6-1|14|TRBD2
TGTGCCAGCAGTGGTGAACTAGCGGGAGATACGCAGTATTTT
CASSGELAGDTQYF
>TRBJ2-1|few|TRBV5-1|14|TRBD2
TGCGCCAGCAGCTTCATAGCGGGATACAATGAGCAGTTCTTC
CASSFIAGYNEQFF
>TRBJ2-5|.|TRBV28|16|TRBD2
TGTGCCAGCAGTTTAATGGGGACTACCATTCAAGAGACCCAGTACTTC
CASSLMGTTIQETQYF
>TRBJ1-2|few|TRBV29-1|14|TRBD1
TGCAGCGGGGGACAGGGTGAGGCTAACTATGGCTACACCTTC
CSGGQGEANYGYTF
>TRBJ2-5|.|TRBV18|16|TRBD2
TGTGCCAGCTCATCTCTAGCGGGGGGCACTCAAGAGACCCCGTACTTC
CASSSLAGGTQETPYF